What follows are 18 T cell receptor beta chains derived from one specimen sequenced in a study of technical replicates of blood from a handful of donors. Measured with immunoSEQ multiplex PCR; TCRdb has only the in-frame clones, and not every one. The sample contains 45,000 to 60,000 clones, about 93% of which appear only once. Material: PBMCs. Receptors were obtained from a human donor in good health. Some clones in this sample may be carry-over from other donors' samples.

This sequence joins TRBV10-3 and TRBJ1-2; 7 nucleotides agree with TRBD1. Germline V gives CDR1 ENHRY, CDR2 SYGVKD. The V and J ends lost 0 bases and 6 bases, in that order; junction bases with no gene match: 4. The CDR3 has 14 amino acids. CDR3 region: CAISESETGHGYTF. The CDR3 nucleotides are TGTGCCATCAGTGAGTCTGAGACAGGGCATGGCTACACCTTC.

This chain connects TRBV29-1 to TRBJ2-3; 11 bases fit TRBD2. This CDR3 has 13 amino acids. CDR1 is SQVTM and CDR2 is ANQGSEA in the germline V gene. Trimming cost V 4 bases and J 4 bases; bases outside gene matches: 1. The CDR3 DNA reads TGCAGCGTTGCTAGCGGGGGGCCAGATACGCAGTATTTT. As protein: CSVASGGPDTQYF.

CDR3 amino acids: CASSQDRGGDFFYGYTF. CDR3 nucleotide sequence: TGCGCCAGCAGCCAAGATAGGGGCGGAGATTTTTTTTATGGCTACACCTTC. The V gene is TRBV4-3, the J gene TRBJ1-2; D possibly corresponds to TRBD1 (5 bases). Germline CDR1 reads LGHNA; CDR2 reads YSLEER. With 0 bases removed from V and 5 bases from J, the gap between germline ends came to 19 bases. The CDR3 is made up of 17 amino acids.

This clone is a singleton in its sample. The chain couples TRBV7-2 to TRBJ2-5; D might be TRBD2 (6 bases). V lost 5 bases, J lost 7 bases, and 23 bases lay in between. The CDR3 extends over 16 amino acids. Germline CDR1 SGHTA, CDR2 FQGNSA. CDR3 loop: CASSGASVGRGVTQYF. CDR3 bases: TGTGCCAGCAGCGGAGCTAGCGTGGGGAGAGGGGTGACCCAGTACTTC. Full variable domain (rest looked up from reference TRBV7-2 and TRBJ2-5): GAGVSQSPSNKVTEKGKDVELRCDPISGHTALYWYRQSLGQGLEFLIYFQGNSAPDKSGLPSDRFSAERTGGSVSTLTIQRTQQEDSAVYLCASSGASVGRGVTQYFGPGTRLLVL.

This chain joins TRBV5-4 and TRBJ1-2; D might be TRBD1 (5 bases). CDR1 is SGHNT and CDR2 is YYREEE in the germline V gene (reference sequence). This CDR3 has 14 amino acids. V was pared by 0 bases and J by 4 bases, with 10 bases between. CDR3 coding DNA: TGTGCCAGCAGCTTGGTCCAGGACACCTATGGCTACACCTTC. Protein sequence: CASSLVQDTYGYTF.

The V gene is TRBV30, the J gene TRBJ1-2, with 7 positions matching TRBD1. The CDR3 has 11 residues. J gave up 7 bases and V 3 bases, and 2 bases lay outside the gene matches. CDR1 and CDR2 (germline): GTSNPN, SVGIG (reference sequence). The CDR3 nucleotides read TGTGCCTGGAGAGGGGGCCTTGGCTACACCTTC. This codes for CAWRGGLGYTF.

The chain combines TRBV5-1 with TRBJ2-7, with 9 bases fitting TRBD1. Germline V gene sequence: CDR1 SGHRS, CDR2 YFSETQ. J was trimmed by 2 bases and V by 0 bases; bases with no gene match: 3. CDR3 length equals 15 residues. The CDR3: CASSLGDRDTYEQYF. In nucleotides, the CDR3 is TGCGCCAGCAGCTTGGGGGACAGGGATACCTACGAGCAGTACTTC. Based on the CDR3 plus reference TRBV5-1 and TRBJ2-7, the full variable domain is KAGVTQTPRYLIKTRGQQVTLSCSPISGHRSVSWYQQTPGQGLQFLFEYFSETQRNKGNFPGRFSGRQFSNSRSEMNVSTLELGDSALYLCASSLGDRDTYEQYFGPGTRLTVT.

The rearrangement joins TRBV29-1 to TRBJ2-7, with a weak D call TRBD1 (6 bases). This CDR3 has 13 residues. The V end lost 3 bases, the J end lost 5 bases, and 14 bases lay between the germline ends. Germline assignment: CDR1 SQVTM and CDR2 ANQGSEA. CDR3 sequence: CSVDRPPGDEQYF. Here the CDR3 DNA reads TGCAGCGTTGATAGACCCCCAGGGGACGAGCAGTACTTC.

The rearrangement uses TRBV5-6 and TRBJ1-2; possibly TRBD1 for D (5 bases). The CDR3 covers 14 residues. The V gene's germline CDR1 is SGHDT and CDR2 YYEEEE. Trimming took off 4 bases at V and 4 bases at J, with 14 bases between the two ends. CDR3 nucleotides: TGTGCCAGCAGCCGTGACCAGGGTAGCTATGGCTACACCTTC. Encoded protein: CASSRDQGSYGYTF.

The genes are TRBV6-5 and TRBJ2-1; 13 positions match TRBD2. The CDR3 covers 15 residues. The germline V gene encodes CDR1 MNHEY and CDR2 SVGAGI. V shed 6 bases and J 8 bases; nucleotides not matched to a gene: 7. The CDR3 loop is CASRIRLAGGHEQFF. CDR3 coding DNA: TGTGCCAGCAGGATACGACTAGCGGGAGGTCATGAGCAGTTCTTC.

This clone has a handful of counts. The chain joins TRBV19 to TRBJ1-5; no firm D call. Trimming shortened V by 2 bases and J by 6 bases, and 8 bases separated the two germline ends. CDR1 is LNHDA and CDR2 is SQIVND in the germline V gene (reference sequence). The CDR3 runs 13 residues. The CDR3 DNA reads TGTGCCAGTAGTATACAGGCCGGTCAGCCCCAGCATTTT. Its translation is CASSIQAGQPQHF.

This sequence joins TRBV5-6 and TRBJ1-1; D unclear. V was clipped by 0 bases and J by 1 base, with 10 bases between them. Germline assignment: CDR1 SGHDT and CDR2 YYEEEE. This CDR3 is 15 amino acids long. The CDR3 coding sequence is TGTGCCAGCAGCTTGGTACAGTCCGGGAACACTGAAGCTTTCTTT. As protein: CASSLVQSGNTEAFF.

The chain combines TRBV2 with TRBJ2-7, with TRBD1 as a possible D gene (6 bases). With 5 bases removed from V and 7 bases from J, the gap between germline ends came to 21 bases. The CDR3 sequence is 15 residues long. Germline V gene lookup returns CDR1 SNHLY and CDR2 FYNNEI. CDR3 sequence: CASSTGTTRSWEQYF. The CDR3 DNA sequence: TGTGCCAGCAGTACCGGGACAACTAGGTCTTGGGAGCAGTACTTC.

This clone was seen once. The chain employs TRBV27 and TRBJ2-2; perhaps TRBD1 as D (5 bases). Per germline, CDR1 MNHEY and CDR2 SMNVEV (reference sequence). Trimming stripped 5 bases from V and 3 bases from J, with 13 bases between. CDR3 length: 15 amino acids. The CDR3 DNA sequence: TGTGCCAGCAGTCCCCGGACAACTTACACCGGGGAGCTGTTTTTT. Protein sequence: CASSPRTTYTGELFF.

V gene TRBV4-2 combines with J gene TRBJ2-5; 8 nucleotides match TRBD1. Germline lookup yields CDR1 LGHNA and CDR2 YNFKEQ. This CDR3 spans 17 amino acids. V shed 1 base and J 4 bases; nucleotides not matched to a gene: 11. CDR3: CASSQADRGQGGETQYF. Written as DNA, the CDR3 is TGTGCCAGCAGCCAAGCCGATAGAGGACAGGGAGGAGAGACCCAGTACTTC.

The rearrangement joins TRBV2 to TRBJ2-1; perhaps TRBD1 as D (5 bases). V gave up 6 bases and J gave up 6 bases, with 18 bases separating them. The germline V gene has CDR1 SNHLY and CDR2 FYNNEI. The length of the CDR3 is 15 residues. The CDR3 DNA reads TGTGCCAGCAGGGCTCTTTGGGGCCAGGGCAATGAGCAGTTCTTC. Its protein is CASRALWGQGNEQFF.

The chain links TRBV6-4 to TRBJ2-3, with 8 bases lining up with TRBD2. The V and J ends lost 0 bases and 2 bases, in that order; junction bases with no gene match: 1. CDR1 and CDR2 (germline): MRHNA, SNTAGT. The length of the CDR3 is 15 residues. The CDR3 region is CASSDSGRATDTQYF. CDR3 nucleotide sequence: TGTGCCAGCAGTGACTCCGGGAGGGCCACAGATACGCAGTATTTT.

The chain uses TRBV9 and TRBJ1-2; a weak D match, TRBD1 (5 bases). This CDR3 has 14 amino acids. Germline assignment: CDR1 SGDLS and CDR2 YYNGEE. Trimming took 3 bases from V and 7 from J, leaving 16 bases between them. The CDR3, as DNA: TGTGCCAGCAGCGGTCGGGGGATCGCAGGTGGCTACACCTTC. As protein: CASSGRGIAGGYTF.